This is a list of T cell receptor beta chains from one sample in a study of control samples from healthy donors and cancer patients. Here immunoSEQ multiplex PCR was the method, and the copy in TCRdb shows in-frame clones only, minus some. The sample records 200,000 to 250,000 clones, about 93% being singletons. The specimen was blood. Receptors were obtained from a man aged 45-60 years in good health. The CDR3 runs from the conserved cysteine through the conserved F or W. The order of the fields is CDR3 protein, CDR3 DNA, V gene, J gene, clone size, D gene. A D gene is named only where the DNA matches it firmly. Only some rows state a clone size, as once, few, many or a class for expanded clones.

CASSVDWGGNTEAFF	TGTGCCAGTAGTGTCGACTGGGGGGGGAACACTGAAGCTTTCTTT	TRBV19	TRBJ1-1	NA	NA
CASSSGAGTNTEAFF	TGCGCCAGCAGCTCCGGGGCGGGGACGAACACTGAAGCTTTCTTT	TRBV5-1	TRBJ1-1	NA	NA
CASSRTGDPNEKLFF	TGTGCCAGCAGCCGCACAGGGGACCCTAATGAAAAACTGTTTTTT	TRBV7-9	TRBJ1-4	NA	TRBD1
CAWSVRGTDTQYF	TGTGCCTGGAGCGTGCGGGGCACAGATACGCAGTATTTT	TRBV30	TRBJ2-3	NA	NA
CASRIRTGQQPQHF	TGTGCCAGCAGAATTAGGACGGGGCAGCAGCCCCAGCATTTT	TRBV6-5	TRBJ1-5	NA	NA
CASSHRDRIYEQYF	TGTGCCAGCAGCCACCGGGACAGGATCTACGAGCAGTACTTC	TRBV3-1/TRBV3-2	TRBJ2-7	once	TRBD1
CASSALSNQPQHF	TGTGCCAGCAGCGCCCTTAGCAATCAGCCCCAGCATTTT	TRBV7-8	TRBJ1-5	NA	NA
CAWTYEAFF	TGTGCCTGGACCTATGAAGCTTTCTTT	TRBV30	TRBJ1-1	once	NA
CASSLGRLDYGYTF	TGTGCCAGCAGCTTGGGGAGACTGGACTATGGCTACACCTTC	TRBV5-6	TRBJ1-2	NA	NA
CASTVTITPPYEQYF	TGTGCCAGCACCGTTACTATCACACCTCCCTACGAGCAGTACTTC	TRBV6-5	TRBJ2-7	NA	NA
CASSHQDRAISNQPQHF	TGCGCCAGCAGTCATCAGGACAGGGCCATTAGCAATCAGCCCCAGCATTTT	TRBV23-1	TRBJ1-5	NA	TRBD1
CASSPQGQTEAFF	TGCGCCAGCAGCCCACAGGGTCAGACTGAAGCTTTCTTT	TRBV5-1	TRBJ1-1	NA	NA
CASSALGGGRSYGYTF	TGTGCCAGCAGCGCCCTGGGGGGGGGAAGGAGCTATGGCTACACCTTC	TRBV11-2	TRBJ1-2	NA	NA
CASGQGVMGNQPQHF	TGTGCCAGCGGACAGGGGGTAATGGGCAATCAGCCCCAGCATTTT	TRBV27	TRBJ1-5	NA	TRBD1
CASNSSRTAGKAYNEQFF	TGTGCCAGCAACTCCTCCCGGACAGCCGGAAAAGCATACAATGAGCAGTTCTTC	TRBV3-1/TRBV3-2	TRBJ2-1	once	NA
CASSGGQNEKLFF	TGTGCCAGCTCAGGTGGTCAAAATGAAAAACTGTTTTTT	TRBV18	TRBJ1-4	NA	NA
CASRGRGPTGELFF	TGTGCCAGCAGGGGGCGGGGGCCCACCGGGGAGCTGTTTTTT	TRBV7-9	TRBJ2-2	NA	NA
CASSLQGLSSGNTIYF	TGTGCCAGCAGCCTACAGGGCCTTTCCTCTGGAAACACCATATATTTT	TRBV7-9	TRBJ1-3	NA	NA
CASSFGGVGELFF	TGCGCCAGCAGCTTTGGTGGGGTCGGGGAGCTGTTTTTT	TRBV5-1	TRBJ2-2	NA	NA
CSASPGTEDNSPLHF	TGCAGTGCTAGTCCCGGGACGGAGGATAATTCACCCCTCCACTTT	TRBV20-1	TRBJ1-6	NA	NA
CTTRLDRNTEAFF	TGTACCACCCGATTGGACAGGAACACTGAAGCTTTCTTT	TRBV24-1	TRBJ1-1	NA	NA
CASSLNSGGLDEQFF	TGTGCCAGCAGCTTGAATTCAGGGGGCTTGGATGAGCAGTTCTTC	TRBV7-8	TRBJ2-1	NA	TRBD1
CASSYNTDTQYF	TGTGCCAGCAGCTATAACACAGATACGCAGTATTTT	TRBV6-5	TRBJ2-3	NA	NA
CASRTGVQPQHF	TGTGCCAGCAGGACAGGGGTACAGCCCCAGCATTTT	TRBV2	TRBJ1-5	NA	TRBD1
CASSQMEPRQGYTF	TGCGCCAGCAGCCAAATGGAACCCAGGCAAGGCTACACCTTC	TRBV4-1	TRBJ1-2	NA	NA
CASSPLAGGETQYF	TGCGCCAGCAGCCCCCTAGCGGGGGGAGAGACCCAGTACTTC	TRBV5-1	TRBJ2-5	once	TRBD2
CAIFGGGSGANVLTF	TGTGCCATCTTCGGGGGCGGCTCTGGGGCCAACGTCCTGACTTTC	TRBV28	TRBJ2-6	NA	NA
CASSPSDRALNTEAFF	TGTGCCAGCTCACCCTCGGACAGGGCTTTGAACACTGAAGCTTTCTTT	TRBV18	TRBJ1-1	once	TRBD1
CASSLERANTEAFF	TGTGCCAGCAGCTTAGAGAGGGCCAACACTGAAGCTTTCTTT	TRBV7-9	TRBJ1-1	NA	NA
CASSPHFDRGSNQPQHF	TGTGCCAGCAGTCCCCACTTCGACAGGGGGAGCAATCAGCCCCAGCATTTT	TRBV6-6	TRBJ1-5	NA	TRBD1
CASSLAGTSGVSDTQYF	TGCGCCAGCAGCTTGGCCGGGACTAGCGGGGTATCAGATACGCAGTATTTT	TRBV5-1	TRBJ2-3	NA	TRBD2
CASSDSSHGGYNEQFF	TGCGCCAGCAGTGACTCTAGCCACGGAGGGTACAATGAGCAGTTCTTC	TRBV10-1	TRBJ2-1	NA	NA
CASLPSQKQSEAFF	TGCGCCAGCCTCCCAAGCCAGAAGCAGAGCGAAGCTTTCTTT	TRBV10-2	TRBJ1-1	once	NA
CASSFKSLSSYNEQFF	TGTGCCAGCAGTTTTAAGTCGTTGAGCTCCTACAATGAGCAGTTCTTC	TRBV28	TRBJ2-1	NA	NA
CASSFRPTGTGELFF	TGTGCCAGCAGTTTTCGACCAACGGGCACCGGGGAGCTGTTTTTT	TRBV28	TRBJ2-2	NA	NA
CASKTQGRDTGELFF	TGCGCCAGCAAAACACAGGGAAGGGACACCGGGGAGCTGTTTTTT	TRBV4-1	TRBJ2-2	NA	NA
CASSLASAARLHF	TGTGCCAGCAGCTTAGCGTCGGCCGCACGCCTCCACTTT	TRBV7-9	TRBJ1-6	NA	NA
CASSEIGPLRQPQHF	TGTGCCAGCAGTGAAATCGGCCCCCTTAGGCAGCCCCAGCATTTT	TRBV6-1	TRBJ1-5	NA	NA
CASSRLAGKLEQFF	TGTGCCAGCAGCCGTCTAGCGGGGAAGCTTGAGCAGTTCTTC	TRBV7-2	TRBJ2-1	NA	TRBD2
CASSLTGNYGYTF	TGCGCCAGCAGCCTAACAGGGAACTATGGCTACACCTTC	TRBV4-1	TRBJ1-2	NA	NA
CASSLEGPGNTIYF	TGCGCCAGCAGCTTGGAAGGACCCGGAAACACCATATATTTT	TRBV5-1	TRBJ1-3	NA	NA
CASKSGGAGEAFF	TGTGCCAGTAAATCAGGGGGGGCTGGTGAAGCTTTCTTT	TRBV19	TRBJ1-1	NA	TRBD1
CASSLAGAGTGELFF	TGCGCCAGCAGCCTAGCGGGGGCGGGCACCGGGGAGCTGTTTTTT	TRBV5-1	TRBJ2-2	NA	TRBD2
CASSLGTTDTQYF	TGCGCCAGCAGCTTGGGGACGACAGATACGCAGTATTTT	TRBV5-1	TRBJ2-3	NA	NA
CASSQSLSTSGYNEQFF	TGCGCCAGCAGCCAAAGTCTCTCGACTAGCGGTTACAATGAGCAGTTCTTC	TRBV4-1	TRBJ2-1	NA	TRBD2
CASSPQSGGETQYF	TGCGCCAGCAGCCCCCAGTCAGGGGGGGAGACCCAGTACTTC	TRBV5-1	TRBJ2-5	once	NA
CASSAQPGAQETQYF	TGTGCCAGCAGCGCCCAGCCCGGGGCCCAAGAGACCCAGTACTTC	TRBV9	TRBJ2-5	NA	NA
CASSLVGTYRNEGYTF	TGTGCCAGCAGTTTAGTGGGGACCTATAGGAACGAGGGCTACACCTTC	TRBV28	TRBJ1-2	few	NA
CASRQPGLTVHEKLFF	TGTGCCAGTAGACAACCCGGGCTTACAGTGCATGAAAAACTGTTTTTT	TRBV19	TRBJ1-4	NA	NA
CASSSDRANYGYTF	TGTGCCAGCAGTTCCGACAGGGCCAACTATGGCTACACCTTC	TRBV2	TRBJ1-2	NA	TRBD1
CASSQSQQLPPLHF	TGCGCCAGCAGCCAAAGTCAACAGCTGCCACCCCTCCACTTT	TRBV4-3	TRBJ1-6	NA	NA
CASSLAGPTEAFF	TGTGCCAGCAGCTTAGCAGGGCCTACTGAAGCTTTCTTT	TRBV11-2	TRBJ1-1	NA	NA